This is a list of T cell receptor beta chains from one sample in a study of identical twins. TCRdb reprocessed the 5' RACE reads via MiXCR and lists one record per CDR3 protein. The sample consists of around 960,000 distinct CDR3 sequences, around an eighth of them appearing once. These records were also assigned to another study, of yellow fever vaccine responses in identical twins.

The sample comprised PBMCs. These TCRs come from a young woman in good health. The CDR3 runs from the conserved cysteine through the conserved F or W. A D gene is named only where the DNA matches it firmly. Clone size is given for some rows only: seen once, a few or many times, or a class if the clone is expanded.

V gene,clone size,J gene,CDR3 length,D gene,CDR3 protein,CDR3 DNA
TRBV24-1,-,TRBJ2-1,17,TRBD1,CATSERDRQSSYNEQFF,TGTGCCACCAGTGAGAGGGACAGGCAAAGCTCCTACAATGAGCAGTTCTTC
TRBV20-1,-,TRBJ2-2,17,TRBD1,CCSTPLPGQGIAGELFF,TGCTGCTCAACCCCATTACCGGGACAGGGTATTGCCGGGGAGCTGTTTTTT
TRBV10-3,many,TRBJ1-1,11,-,CAISFGNEAFF,TGTGCCATCTCATTTGGTAACGAAGCTTTCTTT
TRBV5-1,few,TRBJ2-2,15,TRBD1,CASSSGQAYTGELFF,TGCGCCAGCAGCTCGGGACAGGCCTACACCGGGGAGCTGTTTTTT
TRBV5-1,few,TRBJ2-7,16,TRBD2,CASSKGLAGAAYEQYF,TGCGCCAGCAGCAAGGGACTAGCGGGAGCTGCTTACGAGCAGTACTTC
TRBV13,few,TRBJ2-1,16,TRBD2,CASSPRGRVVKNEQFF,TGTGCCAGCAGCCCCCGAGGGAGGGTAGTGAAGAATGAGCAGTTCTTC
TRBV7-9,few,TRBJ2-1,15,-,CASSFSQGIYNEQFF,TGTGCCAGCAGCTTTAGCCAGGGAATCTACAATGAGCAGTTCTTC
TRBV5-4,few,TRBJ1-2,15,-,CASSREVWGDMSYTF,TGTGCCAGCAGCCGCGAGGTCTGGGGGGATATGAGCTACACCTTC
TRBV12-3/TRBV12-4,few,TRBJ2-1,15,TRBD1,CASSFEKGAGNEQFF,TGTGCCAGCAGTTTTGAGAAGGGGGCAGGCAATGAGCAGTTCTTC
TRBV5-1,-,TRBJ2-2,16,-,CASSLDGPGYTGELFF,TGCGCCAGCAGCCTGGACGGTCCGGGGTACACCGGGGAGCTGTTTTTT
TRBV15,-,TRBJ1-2,13,-,CATSRDRMGGYTF,TGTGCCACCAGCAGAGATCGTATGGGTGGCTACACCTTC
TRBV12-3/TRBV12-4,few,TRBJ1-1,15,-,CASSQPGQANTEAFF,TGTGCCAGCAGTCAACCGGGGCAGGCGAACACTGAAGCTTTCTTT
TRBV25-1,many,TRBJ2-2,20,TRBD2,CASSGRPSSGRALYTGELFF,TGTGCCAGCAGTGGCCGACCTTCTAGCGGGAGGGCCTTATACACCGGGGAGCTGTTTTTT
TRBV12-3/TRBV12-4,-,TRBJ2-5,13,-,CASNRRNQETQYF,TGTGCCAGCAATCGCCGCAACCAAGAGACCCAGTACTTC
TRBV6-4,-,TRBJ2-7,14,-,CASPSLPLAYEQYF,TGTGCCAGCCCTAGTTTGCCCCTCGCCTACGAGCAGTACTTC
TRBV3-1,-,TRBJ2-2,18,TRBD2,CASSGGTSGATWTGELFF,TGTGCCAGCAGCGGCGGGACTAGCGGGGCCACGTGGACCGGGGAGCTGTTTTTT
TRBV12-3/TRBV12-4,many,TRBJ1-5,14,-,CASSLAHGNQPQHF,TGTGCCAGCAGTTTAGCGCACGGAAATCAGCCCCAGCATTTT
TRBV28,few,TRBJ1-6,14,-,CASSFGQVDSPLHF,TGTGCCAGCAGTTTCGGGCAGGTCGATTCACCCCTCCACTTT
TRBV7-6,-,TRBJ2-2,15,-,CASSLVSSGAGELFF,TGTGCCAGCAGCTTAGTTTCATCGGGAGCCGGGGAGCTGTTTTTT
TRBV10-3,few,TRBJ2-7,14,-,CAITMGPTSREQYF,TGTGCCATCACCATGGGACCGACCTCTCGGGAGCAGTACTTC
TRBV20-1,-,TRBJ1-4,13,-,CSARLGGNEKLFF,TGCAGTGCTAGGTTAGGGGGGAACGAAAAACTGTTTTTT
TRBV10-1,few,TRBJ2-3,15,-,CASSELLVGADTQYF,TGCGCCAGCAGTGAATTACTAGTCGGCGCAGATACGCAGTATTTT
TRBV27,many,TRBJ1-3,14,-,CASSTASSGNTIYF,TGTGCCAGCAGTACGGCATCCTCTGGAAACACCATATATTTT
TRBV4-1,-,TRBJ2-6,19,-,CASSQDRGAPGSGANVLTF,TGCGCCAGCAGCCAAGATCGGGGGGCCCCTGGCTCTGGGGCCAACGTCCTGACTTTC
TRBV10-3,few,TRBJ2-2,17,TRBD2,CAIRGPAGGPNTGELFF,TGTGCCATCAGAGGTCCAGCGGGAGGGCCCAACACCGGGGAGCTGTTTTTT
TRBV4-1,-,TRBJ2-5,13,-,CASSQPEGETQYF,TGCGCCAGCAGCCAACCAGAAGGAGAGACCCAGTACTTC
TRBV3-1,many,TRBJ2-1,13,-,CASSDGPVHEQFF,TGTGCCAGCAGCGATGGACCAGTCCATGAGCAGTTCTTC
TRBV7-8,-,TRBJ2-7,17,-,CASSLVVPRDTSYEQYF,TGTGCCAGCAGCTTAGTAGTGCCCCGGGACACATCCTACGAGCAGTACTTC
TRBV6-5,many,TRBJ1-6,16,-,CASSYSWRSYNSPLHF,TGTGCCAGCAGTTACTCTTGGCGCTCCTATAATTCACCCCTCCACTTT
TRBV6-1,few,TRBJ1-2,14,-,CASCWGREGDGYTF,TGTGCCAGCTGCTGGGGCAGGGAAGGAGATGGCTACACCTTC
TRBV20-1,few,TRBJ2-1,16,TRBD2,CSARDLELATYNEQFF,TGCAGTGCTAGAGATCTGGAACTAGCGACCTACAATGAGCAGTTCTTC
TRBV5-1,-,TRBJ2-7,17,TRBD2,CASSPWTSGPWAYEQYF,TGCGCCAGCAGCCCGTGGACTAGCGGGCCCTGGGCCTACGAGCAGTACTTC
TRBV10-1,few,TRBJ2-3,15,TRBD1,CASSDPQGASDTQYF,TGCGCCAGCAGTGACCCCCAGGGGGCTTCAGATACGCAGTATTTT
TRBV6-1,few,TRBJ2-1,16,-,CASSEAQGRFKNEQFF,TGTGCCAGCAGTGAAGCGCAGGGTAGGTTTAAGAATGAGCAGTTCTTC